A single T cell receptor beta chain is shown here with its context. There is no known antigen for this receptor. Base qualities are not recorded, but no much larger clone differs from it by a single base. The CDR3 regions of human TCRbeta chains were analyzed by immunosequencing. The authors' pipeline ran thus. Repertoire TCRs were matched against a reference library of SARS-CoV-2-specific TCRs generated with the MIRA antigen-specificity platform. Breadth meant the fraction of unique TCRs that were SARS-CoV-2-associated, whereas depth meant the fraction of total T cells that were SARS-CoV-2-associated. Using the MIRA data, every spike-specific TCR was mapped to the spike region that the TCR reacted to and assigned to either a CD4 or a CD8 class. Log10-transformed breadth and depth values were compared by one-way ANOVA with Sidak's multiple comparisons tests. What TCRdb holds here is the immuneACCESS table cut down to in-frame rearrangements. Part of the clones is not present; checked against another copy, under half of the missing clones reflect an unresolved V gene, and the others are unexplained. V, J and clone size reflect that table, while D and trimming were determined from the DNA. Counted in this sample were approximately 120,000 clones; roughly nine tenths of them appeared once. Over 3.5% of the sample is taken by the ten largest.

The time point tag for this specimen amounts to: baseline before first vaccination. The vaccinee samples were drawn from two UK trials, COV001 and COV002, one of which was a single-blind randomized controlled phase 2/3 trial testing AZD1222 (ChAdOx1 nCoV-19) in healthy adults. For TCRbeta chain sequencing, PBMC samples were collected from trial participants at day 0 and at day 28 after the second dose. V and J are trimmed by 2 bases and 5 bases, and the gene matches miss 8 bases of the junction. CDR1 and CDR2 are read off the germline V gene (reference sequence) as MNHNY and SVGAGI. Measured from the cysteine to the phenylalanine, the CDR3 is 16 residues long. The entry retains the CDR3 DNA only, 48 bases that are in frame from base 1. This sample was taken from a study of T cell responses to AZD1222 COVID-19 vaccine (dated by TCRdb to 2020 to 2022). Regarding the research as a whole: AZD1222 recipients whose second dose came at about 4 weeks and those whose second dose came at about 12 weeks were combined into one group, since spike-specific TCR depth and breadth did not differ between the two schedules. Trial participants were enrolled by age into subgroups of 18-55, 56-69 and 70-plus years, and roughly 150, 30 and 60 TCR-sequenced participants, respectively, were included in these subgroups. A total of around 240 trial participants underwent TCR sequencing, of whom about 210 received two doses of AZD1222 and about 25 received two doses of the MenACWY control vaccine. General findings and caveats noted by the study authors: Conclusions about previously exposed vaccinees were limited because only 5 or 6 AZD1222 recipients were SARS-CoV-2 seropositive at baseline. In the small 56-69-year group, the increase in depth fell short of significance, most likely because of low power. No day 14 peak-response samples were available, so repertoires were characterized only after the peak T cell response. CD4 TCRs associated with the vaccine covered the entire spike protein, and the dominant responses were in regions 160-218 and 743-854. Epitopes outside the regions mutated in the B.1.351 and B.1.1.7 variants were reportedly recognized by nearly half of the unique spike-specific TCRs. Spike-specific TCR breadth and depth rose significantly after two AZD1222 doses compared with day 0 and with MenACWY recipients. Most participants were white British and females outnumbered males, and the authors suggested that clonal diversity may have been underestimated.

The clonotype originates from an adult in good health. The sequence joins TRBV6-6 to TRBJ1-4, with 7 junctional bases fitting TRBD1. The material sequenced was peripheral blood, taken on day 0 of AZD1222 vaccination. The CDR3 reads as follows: CASSYGTQGPNEKLFF. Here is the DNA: TGTGCCAGCAGTTACGGTACACAGGGGCCAAATGAAAAACTGTTTTTT.